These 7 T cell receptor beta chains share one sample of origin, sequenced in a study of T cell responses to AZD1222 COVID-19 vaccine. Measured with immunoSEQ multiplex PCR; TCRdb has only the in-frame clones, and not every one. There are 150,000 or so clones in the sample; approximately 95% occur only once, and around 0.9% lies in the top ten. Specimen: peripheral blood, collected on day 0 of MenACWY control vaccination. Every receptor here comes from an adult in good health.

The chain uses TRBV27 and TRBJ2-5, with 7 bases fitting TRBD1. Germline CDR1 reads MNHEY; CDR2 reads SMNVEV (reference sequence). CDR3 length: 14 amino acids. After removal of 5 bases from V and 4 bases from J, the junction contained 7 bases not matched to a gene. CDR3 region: CASSRQGPRETQYF. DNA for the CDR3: TGTGCCAGCAGTCGACAGGGACCTCGAGAGACCCAGTACTTC.

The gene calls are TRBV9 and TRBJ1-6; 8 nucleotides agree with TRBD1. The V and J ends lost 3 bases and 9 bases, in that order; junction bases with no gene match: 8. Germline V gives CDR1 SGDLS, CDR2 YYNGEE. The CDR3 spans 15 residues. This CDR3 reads CASSATTGAGSPLHF. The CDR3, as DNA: TGTGCCAGCAGCGCTACGACAGGGGCTGGTTCACCCCTCCACTTT.

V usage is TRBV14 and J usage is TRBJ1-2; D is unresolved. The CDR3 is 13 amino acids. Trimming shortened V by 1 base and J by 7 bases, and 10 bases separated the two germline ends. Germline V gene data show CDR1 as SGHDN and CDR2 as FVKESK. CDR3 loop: CASSQGVLSGYTF. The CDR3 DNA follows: TGTGCCAGCAGCCAAGGCGTTCTCTCTGGCTACACCTTC.

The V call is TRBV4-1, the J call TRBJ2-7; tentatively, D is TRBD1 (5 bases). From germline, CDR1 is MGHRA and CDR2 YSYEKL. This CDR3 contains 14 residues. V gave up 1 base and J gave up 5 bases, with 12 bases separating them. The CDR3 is CASSQVVGVDEQYF. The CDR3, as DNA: TGCGCCAGCAGCCAAGTCGTAGGGGTCGACGAGCAGTACTTC.

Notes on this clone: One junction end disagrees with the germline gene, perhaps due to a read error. CDR3 sequence: CASSIAGGVLEGYTF. The CDR3 nucleotides are TGTGCCAGCAGCATAGCGGGGGGGGTCCTTGAGGGCTACACCTTC. V is TRBV7-9 and J is TRBJ1-2; maybe TRBD1 (5 bases). Germline V gives CDR1 SEHNR, CDR2 FQNEAQ (reference sequence). The length of the CDR3 is 15 residues.

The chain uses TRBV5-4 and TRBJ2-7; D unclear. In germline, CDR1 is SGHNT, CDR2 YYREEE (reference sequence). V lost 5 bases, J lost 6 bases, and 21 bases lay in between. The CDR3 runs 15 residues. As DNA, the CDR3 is TGTGCCAGCAGTCCCCAGCTGAACCGCCTTGGCGAGCAGTACTTC. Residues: CASSPQLNRLGEQYF.

The CDR3 loop is CSARTSYEQYF. DNA of the CDR3: TGCAGCGCACGGACATCTTACGAGCAGTACTTC. The chain has TRBV29-1 and TRBJ2-7; a weak D match, TRBD1 (5 bases). There are 11 residues in the CDR3. With 7 bases removed from V and 4 bases from J, the gap between germline ends came to 11 bases. CDR1 is SQVTM, CDR2 ANQGSEA, per germline.